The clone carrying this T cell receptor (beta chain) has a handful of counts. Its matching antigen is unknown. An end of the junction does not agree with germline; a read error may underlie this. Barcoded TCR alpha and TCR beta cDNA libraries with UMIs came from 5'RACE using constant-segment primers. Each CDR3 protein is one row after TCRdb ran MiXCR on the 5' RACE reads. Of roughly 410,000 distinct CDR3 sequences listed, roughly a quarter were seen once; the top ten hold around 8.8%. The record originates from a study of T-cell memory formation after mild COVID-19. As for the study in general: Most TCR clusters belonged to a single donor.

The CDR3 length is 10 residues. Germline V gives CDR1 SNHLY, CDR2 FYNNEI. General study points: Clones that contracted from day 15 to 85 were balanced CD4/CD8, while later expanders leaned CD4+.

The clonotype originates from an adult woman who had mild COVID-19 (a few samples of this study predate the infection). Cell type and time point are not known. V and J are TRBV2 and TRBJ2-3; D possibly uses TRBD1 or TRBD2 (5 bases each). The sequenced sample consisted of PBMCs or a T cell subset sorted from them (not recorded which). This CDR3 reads CASSDGALKF. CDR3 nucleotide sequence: TGTGCCAGCAGTGACGGGGCCCTCAAGTTT.